One sample yielded the 9 T cell receptor beta chains listed below, sequenced in a study of technical replicates of blood from a handful of donors. TCRdb keeps only in-frame clones here, not all; method: immunoSEQ multiplex PCR. The sample records around 84,000 clones, roughly 98% being singletons. The sequencing input was T cells isolated from PBMCs. These receptor sequences come from a human donor in good health.

This clone was observed a single time. The rearrangement joins TRBV19 to TRBJ1-5, with TRBD1 identical over 9 bases. CDR3 size: 14 residues. With 8 bases clipped from V and 3 bases from J, the junction kept 5 bases outside the gene matches. Germline values: CDR1 LNHDA, CDR2 SQIVND (reference sequence). CDR3 DNA sequence: TGTGCCAGTTCAACAGGGGGCATCAATCAGCCCCAGCATTTT. This encodes CASSTGGINQPQHF.

The gene calls are TRBV4-1 and TRBJ1-5; 7 bases are shared with TRBD1. The V segment lost 1 base and the J segment 7 bases; nucleotides outside the gene matches: 4. The CDR3 spans 14 residues. Germline CDR1 and CDR2: MGHRA and YSYEKL. The CDR3 sequence: CASSQGQGLQPQHF. CDR3 DNA: TGCGCCAGCAGCCAAGGACAGGGCTTACAGCCCCAGCATTTT.

The CDR3 DNA reads TGTGCCAGCAGCCATAACACAGGGAGCACTGAAGCTTTCTTT. Its translation: CASSHNTGSTEAFF. V usage is TRBV7-8 and J usage is TRBJ1-1; weak D call: TRBD1 (6 bases). The CDR3 is 14 amino acids. Germline V gene data show CDR1 as SGHVS and CDR2 as FQNEAQ. The ends were cut back, 5 bases at V and 4 bases at J, with 14 bases in the middle.

The J gene is TRBJ1-2, the V gene TRBV7-9, with no clear D. Germline values: CDR1 SEHNR, CDR2 FQNEAQ (reference sequence). The CDR3 has 11 residues. Deletions cut 2 bases from V and 8 bases from J, with 6 bases between. In DNA form, the CDR3 reads TGTGCCAGCAGCTTACAGGCGGGCTACACCTTC. Protein product: CASSLQAGYTF.

This rearrangement joins TRBV25-1 to TRBJ2-1, with 13 nucleotides matching TRBD2. The CDR3 is 18 amino acids. CDR1 and CDR2 from the germline V gene are MGHDK and SYGVNS. With V trimmed by 3 bases and J by 4 bases, 9 bases remained unmatched. The CDR3 here is CASSDRGTSGTQYNEQFF. CDR3 nucleotides: TGTGCCAGCAGTGACCGCGGGACTAGCGGGACCCAATACAATGAGCAGTTCTTC.

The chain combines TRBV28 with TRBJ2-1, with 8 bases aligning to TRBD2. Unmatched junction bases numbered 9, after V lost 3 bases and J lost 8 bases. The CDR3 has 15 residues. CDR1 is MDHEN and CDR2 is SYDVKM in the germline V gene. The CDR3 DNA reads TGTGCCAGCAGTTTGAGTCCGGGACTAGAAGATGAGCAGTTCTTC. Residues: CASSLSPGLEDEQFF.

The chain has TRBV29-1 and TRBJ2-1; 10 bases fit TRBD1. Germline CDR1 is SQVTM and CDR2 is ANQGSEA. Losses at the gene ends were 2 bases for V and 4 bases for J; bases not matched to a gene: 5. This CDR3 is built from 15 residues. The CDR3 nucleotides read TGCAGCGTTGAAAGGACAGGGGGGCGATACAATGAGCAGTTCTTC. Residues: CSVERTGGRYNEQFF.

In DNA, the CDR3 is TGTGCCTGCCCAACCCGTCCTTGGGGCGAGAATTCACCCCTCCACTTT. The encoded protein is CACPTRPWGENSPLHF. The rearrangement joins TRBV30 to TRBJ1-6; D perhaps matches TRBD1 (5 bases). Deletions cut 6 bases from V and 7 bases from J, with 22 bases between. Germline values: CDR1 GTSNPN, CDR2 SVGIG (reference sequence). The CDR3 is made up of 16 amino acids.

This chain joins TRBV2 and TRBJ2-2; D is perhaps TRBD1 (6 bases). CDR3 length: 13 residues. From germline, CDR1 is SNHLY and CDR2 FYNNEI. Trimming took off 3 bases at V and 4 bases at J, with 6 bases between the two ends. The CDR3 DNA follows: TGTGCCAGCAGTGAGACAGGCACCGGGGAGCTGTTTTTT. The encoded protein is CASSETGTGELFF.